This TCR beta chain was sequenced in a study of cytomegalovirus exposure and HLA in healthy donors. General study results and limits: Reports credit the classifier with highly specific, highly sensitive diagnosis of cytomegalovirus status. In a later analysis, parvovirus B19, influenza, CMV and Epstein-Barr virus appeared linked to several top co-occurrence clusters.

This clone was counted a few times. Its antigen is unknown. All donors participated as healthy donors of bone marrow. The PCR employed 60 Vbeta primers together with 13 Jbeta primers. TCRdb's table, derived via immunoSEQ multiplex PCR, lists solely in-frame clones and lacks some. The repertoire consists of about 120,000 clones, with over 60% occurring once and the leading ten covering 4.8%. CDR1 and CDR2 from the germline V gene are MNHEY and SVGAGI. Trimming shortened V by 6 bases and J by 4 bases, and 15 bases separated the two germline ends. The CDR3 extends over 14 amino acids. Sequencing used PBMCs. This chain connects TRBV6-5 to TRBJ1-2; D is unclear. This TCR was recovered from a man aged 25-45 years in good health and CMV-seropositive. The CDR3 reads CASSGPGIGYGYTF. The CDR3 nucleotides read TGTGCCAGCAGCGGTCCGGGGATCGGCTATGGCTACACCTTC.